This TCR beta chain was identified during a study of shared clonotypes between healthy human individuals. Between the trimmed V and J ends, which lost 5 bases and 4 bases, there was a span of 24 bases. The length of the CDR3 is 18 residues. Germline-derived CDR1 and CDR2 are MNHEY and SMNVEV (reference sequence). Sequenced by immunoSEQ multiplex PCR; TCRdb stores in-frame clones only, minus some. The repertoire has 520,000 or so clones, 79% of them found once; the top ten carry around 13%. The sequencing sample was made of PBMCs. This sequence originates from a woman in her thirties or forties in good health. Some clones in this sample may be carry-over from other donors' samples. V usage is TRBV27 and J usage is TRBJ2-1; a weak D match, TRBD2 (6 bases). CDR3 protein: CASSPYGGTSPRYNEQFF. The CDR3 coding sequence is TGTGCCAGCAGTCCGTACGGCGGGACGAGCCCCCGATACAATGAGCAGTTCTTC.